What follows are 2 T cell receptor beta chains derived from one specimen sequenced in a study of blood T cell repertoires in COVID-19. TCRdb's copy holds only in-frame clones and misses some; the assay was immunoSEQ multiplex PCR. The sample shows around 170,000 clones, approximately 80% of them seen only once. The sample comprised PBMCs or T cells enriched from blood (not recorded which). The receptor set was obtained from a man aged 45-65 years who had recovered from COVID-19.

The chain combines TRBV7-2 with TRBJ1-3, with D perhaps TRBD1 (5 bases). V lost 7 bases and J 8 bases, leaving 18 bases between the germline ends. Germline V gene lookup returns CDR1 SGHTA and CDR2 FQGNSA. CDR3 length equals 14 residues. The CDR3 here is CASTLRSGGDTIYF. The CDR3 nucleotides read TGTGCCAGCACCCTCCGGAGTGGGGGGGACACCATATATTTT.

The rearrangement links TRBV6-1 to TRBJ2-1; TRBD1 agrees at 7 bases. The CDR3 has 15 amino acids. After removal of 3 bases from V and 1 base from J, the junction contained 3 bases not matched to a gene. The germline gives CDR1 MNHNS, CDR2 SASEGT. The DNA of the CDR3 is TGTGCCAGCAGTGACGAACAGGGGTCCTACAATGAGCAGTTCTTC. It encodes CASSDEQGSYNEQFF.